This entry lists 20 T cell receptor beta chains sequenced from one sample in a study of blood T cell repertoires in COVID-19. Here immunoSEQ multiplex PCR was the method, and the copy in TCRdb shows in-frame clones only, minus some. The data hold some 76,000 clones, with 80% to 90% observed a single time. Source material: peripheral blood. The receptors here all came from a man between 60 and 75 years old with acute or convalescent COVID-19.

J is TRBJ2-1 and V is TRBV18, with D possibly matching TRBD2 (5 bases). The germline V and J ends were trimmed by 5 bases and 5 bases, with 13 bases remaining between them. Germline V lookup: CDR1 KGHSH, CDR2 LQKENI. CDR3 length: 14 amino acids. The CDR3 here is CASSSYTRDNEQFF. CDR3 nucleotides: TGTGCCAGCTCATCTTACACTAGGGACAATGAGCAGTTCTTC.

J is TRBJ2-2 and V is TRBV5-1, with a tentative D call TRBD1 (6 bases). The CDR3 is 15 residues long. V dropped 1 base and J dropped 6 bases, with 13 bases sitting between them. The germline V gene encodes CDR1 SGHRS and CDR2 YFSETQ. In nucleotides, the CDR3 is TGCGCCAGCAGCTTGTGGGGGCGAGACCCCGGGGAGCTGTTTTTT. Translated: CASSLWGRDPGELFF.

The CDR3 is CASSLETGAGGEQTQYF. In nucleotides, the CDR3 is TGTGCCAGCAGCTTAGAGACCGGCGCCGGGGGGGAACAGACCCAGTACTTC. The rearrangement uses TRBV7-9 and TRBJ2-5; 8 bases match TRBD2. This CDR3 is 17 amino acids long. Germline V gene lookup returns CDR1 SEHNR and CDR2 FQNEAQ (reference sequence). V shed 1 base and J 6 bases; nucleotides not matched to a gene: 13.

The V call is TRBV14, the J call TRBJ2-1, with a possible D match to TRBD1 (6 bases). The CDR3 is 12 amino acids. Germline CDR1 is SGHDN and CDR2 is FVKESK. V shed 4 bases and J shed 7 bases, with 8 bases lying between them. Written as DNA, the CDR3 is TGTGCCAGCAGCCTACAGGGAAATGAGCAGTTCTTC. Translating it yields CASSLQGNEQFF. Drawing the rest from reference TRBV14 and TRBJ2-1, the complete variable domain is EAGVTQFPSHSVIEKGQTVTLRCDPISGHDNLYWYRRVMGKEIKFLLHFVKESKQDESGMPNNRFLAERTGGTYSTLKVQPAELEDSGVYFCASSLQGNEQFFGPGTRLTVL.

The V and J genes are TRBV12-3 or TRBV12-4 and TRBJ1-5; D call uncertain. The CDR3 loop spans 13 amino acids. The V gene lost 5 bases and the J gene lost 2 bases, with 7 bases spanning the gap. The DNA for the CDR3 is TGTGCCAGCAGTATCCGGGGCAATCAGCCCCAGCATTTT. Its protein is CASSIRGNQPQHF.

The rearrangement joins TRBV4-2 to TRBJ2-2; D unresolved. This CDR3 is built from 13 residues. CDR1 is LGHNA, CDR2 YNFKEQ, per germline. V lost 0 bases and J 7 bases, leaving 6 bases between the germline ends. The CDR3 sequence is CASSQDLNGELFF. The CDR3, as DNA: TGTGCCAGCAGCCAAGACCTAAACGGGGAGCTGTTTTTT.

This chain links TRBV12-5 with TRBJ1-2, with D unresolved. Trimming left V 1 base short and J 11 bases short, with 17 bases between. This CDR3 has 14 residues. In germline, CDR1 is LGHNT, CDR2 FRNRAP. As DNA, the CDR3 is TGTGCTAGTGGTTTGGAAACCTTCGACCGGGGATACACCTTC. Translation gives CASGLETFDRGYTF. The full variable domain, in which reference TRBV12-5 and TRBJ1-2 provide the parts outside the CDR3, is DARVTQTPRHKVTEMGQEVTMRCQPILGHNTVFWYRQTMMQGLELLAYFRNRAPLDDSGMPKDRFSAEMPDATLATLKIQPSEPRDSAVYFCASGLETFDRGYTFGSGTRLTVV.

The chain carries TRBV11-2 and TRBJ2-5; D is unresolved. Looked up from germline, CDR1 is SGHAT and CDR2 is FQNNGV. The ends were cut back, 3 bases at V and 1 base at J, with 6 bases in the middle. The CDR3 extends over 13 amino acids. The CDR3 here is CASSFGSQETQYF. The CDR3 DNA sequence: TGTGCCAGCAGCTTCGGGTCCCAAGAGACCCAGTACTTC. The complete variable domain, with remaining parts taken from reference TRBV11-2 and TRBJ2-5, reads EAGVAQSPRYKIIEKRQSVAFWCNPISGHATLYWYQQILGQGPKLLIQFQNNGVVDDSQLPKDRFSAERLKGVDSTLKIQPAKLEDSAVYLCASSFGSQETQYFGPGTRLLVL.

The chain links TRBV19 to TRBJ2-1; 7 nucleotides line up with TRBD1. Per the germline V gene, CDR1 is LNHDA and CDR2 is SQIVND (reference sequence). V shed 3 bases, J shed 4 bases, and the junction held 0 bases outside the gene matches. The CDR3 is 13 amino acids. Here the CDR3 reads CASSMDRYNEQFF. The CDR3 coding sequence is TGTGCCAGTAGTATGGACAGGTACAATGAGCAGTTCTTC.

This chain links TRBV2 with TRBJ2-2; TRBD1 matches at 7 bases. Germline values: CDR1 SNHLY, CDR2 FYNNEI. V lost 10 bases and J lost 6; bases outside the gene matches: 14. The CDR3 sequence is 15 residues long. The CDR3 DNA is TGTGCCACGAGCAGGGACAGCCTTGGGGCCGGGGAGCTGTTTTTT. This gives the protein CATSRDSLGAGELFF.

In its sample, this clone was seen once. This sequence joins TRBV11-3 and TRBJ2-1; TRBD2 might be the D (6 bases). This CDR3 contains 15 residues. Germline V gives CDR1 SGHNT, CDR2 YENEEA. V was trimmed by 1 base and J by 5 bases, leaving 12 bases between them. This chain's CDR3 is CASSLAGVLNNEQFF. CDR3 DNA sequence: TGTGCCAGCAGCTTAGCGGGAGTGCTAAACAATGAGCAGTTCTTC.

The rearrangement joins TRBV6-1 to TRBJ2-2; D not certain. CDR1 and CDR2 (germline): MNHNS, SASEGT. This CDR3 region has 15 residues. V shed 3 bases and J shed 1 base, with 9 bases lying between them. The DNA of the CDR3 is TGTGCCAGCAGTGAGTTGAGTGGGAACACCGGGGAGCTGTTTTTT. Its translation is CASSELSGNTGELFF.

J is TRBJ2-5 and V is TRBV5-1; 8 nucleotides match TRBD2. The V gene's germline CDR1 is SGHRS and CDR2 YFSETQ. V lost 0 bases to trimming and J lost 4 bases; unmatched junction nucleotides: 2. The CDR3 extends over 14 amino acids. CDR3 sequence reads: CASSLAGLAETQYF. In DNA form, the CDR3 reads TGCGCCAGCAGCTTGGCAGGACTAGCAGAGACCCAGTACTTC.

This clone was detected only a few times. This rearrangement joins TRBV29-1 to TRBJ1-1; weak D call: TRBD1 (6 bases). Germline V CDR1 and CDR2: SQVTM, ANQGSEA. The V end was cut by 7 bases, the J end by 0 bases, with 12 bases between. CDR3 length: 13 residues. CDR3 sequence reads: CSGDQGLNTEAFF. The CDR3 DNA is TGCAGCGGGGATCAGGGGCTGAACACTGAAGCTTTCTTT.

The sample holds one count of this clone. The chain combines TRBV27 with TRBJ1-3; no reliable D call. In germline, CDR1 is MNHEY, CDR2 SMNVEV (reference sequence). V was trimmed by 4 bases and J by 2 bases, leaving 6 bases between them. The CDR3 runs 13 residues. In DNA form, the CDR3 reads TGTGCCAGCAGTTCCGCGACTGGAAACACCATATATTTT. Its protein is CASSSATGNTIYF.

This clone was seen a handful of times. The chain carries TRBV7-2 and TRBJ2-1; 10 bases match TRBD2. Germline assignment: CDR1 SGHTA and CDR2 FQGNSA. Trimming cost V 7 bases and J 6 bases; bases outside gene matches: 12. The CDR3 is 16 residues long. The CDR3 region is CASTGTSALSVNEQFF. The CDR3 DNA reads TGTGCCAGCACCGGGACTAGCGCGCTAAGTGTCAATGAGCAGTTCTTC.

This clone was detected only once. This chain uses TRBV7-6 with TRBJ1-1; 7 bases agree with TRBD1. Germline loops: CDR1 SGHVS, CDR2 FNYEAQ. The CDR3 loop spans 14 amino acids. Trimming cost V 5 bases and J 2 bases; bases outside gene matches: 5. The CDR3 here is CASSPGTVNTEAFF. CDR3 nucleotide sequence: TGTGCCAGCAGCCCGGGGACAGTCAACACTGAAGCTTTCTTT.

This rearrangement joins TRBV6-4 to TRBJ1-2; 11 bases map to TRBD1. J was trimmed by 6 bases and V by 2 bases; bases with no gene match: 2. The length of the CDR3 is 14 residues. Germline-derived CDR1 and CDR2 are MRHNA and SNTAGT. The chain's CDR3 is CASSDRTGGHGYTF. The CDR3 DNA reads as TGTGCCAGCAGTGACAGGACAGGGGGCCATGGCTACACCTTC.

The chain uses TRBV19 and TRBJ2-2; 8 positions agree with TRBD2. CDR1 LNHDA and CDR2 SQIVND come from the germline V gene (reference sequence). Unmatched junction bases numbered 6, after V lost 5 bases and J lost 4 bases. The CDR3 runs 15 residues. The CDR3 region has the DNA TGTGCCAGTAGTGGAGTAGCGGGGATCACCGGGGAGCTGTTTTTT. This translates into CASSGVAGITGELFF.

This chain connects TRBV9 to TRBJ2-1, with a tentative D call TRBD2 (6 bases). CDR1 is SGDLS, CDR2 YYNGEE, per germline. Trimming shortened V by 2 bases and J by 6 bases, and 12 bases separated the two germline ends. The CDR3 is 14 amino acids. CDR3 sequence reads: CASSVGGTPNEQFF. The CDR3, as DNA: TGTGCCAGCAGCGTCGGCGGGACGCCCAATGAGCAGTTCTTC.